This entry lists 5 T cell receptor beta chains sequenced from one sample in a study of vaccination and CD4 T cells after COVID-19. CD4+ T cells that had been cultured provided DNA sequenced with the Oncomine TCR Beta short-read assay. TCRdb processed the PCR reads anew with MiXCR; each CDR3 protein has one entry. The sample carries 7,500 to 8,500 distinct CDR3 sequences, roughly three fifths recorded once. What these receptors recognize is not known. Treatment of the sample: approximately nine-day PBMC culture with coronavirus spike peptide pools or control peptides (ViraFEST assay). Sequencing used CD4+ T cells from blood, cultured in vitro. The receptors originated from a human donor who had recovered from COVID-19.

In its sample, this clonotype was seen a few times. The chain couples TRBV24-1 to TRBJ2-3; no reliable D call. Germline V gives CDR1 KGHDR, CDR2 SFDVKD. The V gene lost 3 bases and the J gene lost 0 bases, with 6 bases spanning the gap. The CDR3 runs 14 residues. The CDR3 region has the DNA TGTGCCACCAGTGATCCGGGCAGCACAGATACGCAGTATTTT. Protein product: CATSDPGSTDTQYF.

The chain is built from TRBV19 and TRBJ1-2, with D possibly being TRBD1 (5 bases). The CDR3 contains 15 residues. Trimming shortened V by 2 bases and J by 1 base, and 11 bases separated the two germline ends. CDR1 and CDR2 (germline): LNHDA, SQIVND (reference sequence). Here the CDR3 reads CASSISRQSNYGYTF. As DNA, the CDR3 is TGTGCCAGTAGTATATCGAGACAGAGTAACTATGGCTACACCTTC. Complete variable domain (other parts from reference TRBV19 and TRBJ1-2): DGGITQSPKYLFRKEGQNVTLSCEQNLNHDAMYWYRQDPGQGLRLIYYSQIVNDFQKGDIAEGYSVSREKKESFPLTVTSAQKNPTAFYLCASSISRQSNYGYTFGSGTRLTVV.

The DNA for the CDR3 is TGCAGTGCTCTCCGAGCGGGGACCTTCCGCAATGAGCAGTTCTTC. Translated, it gives CSALRAGTFRNEQFF. The chain carries TRBV20-1 and TRBJ2-1; 7 nucleotides match TRBD2. The length of the CDR3 is 15 residues. V was pared by 5 bases and J by 6 bases, with 13 bases of the junction left unmatched. Germline lookup yields CDR1 DFQATT and CDR2 SNEGSKA (reference sequence).

V is TRBV20-1 and J is TRBJ2-3, with 10 bases fitting TRBD1. The CDR3 covers 17 residues. The V gene's germline CDR1 is DFQATT and CDR2 SNEGSKA (reference sequence). V lost 1 base to trimming and J lost 4 bases; unmatched junction nucleotides: 11. This CDR3 reads CSARGDPGQGIADTQYF. In DNA, the CDR3 is TGCAGTGCTAGAGGGGACCCGGGACAGGGGATAGCAGATACGCAGTATTTT.

The chain carries TRBV7-9 and TRBJ2-3, with D perhaps matching TRBD1 or TRBD2 (7 bases each). Deletions cut 3 bases from V and 4 bases from J, with 14 bases between. The CDR3 has 15 residues. In germline, CDR1 is SEHNR, CDR2 FQNEAQ (reference sequence). CDR3 sequence: CASSFQGGGADTQYF. For the CDR3, the DNA is TGTGCCAGCAGCTTCCAGGGAGGGGGCGCAGATACGCAGTATTTT.